This T cell receptor beta chain was sequenced during a study of neoadjuvant anti-PD-1 for oral cavity cancer (dated by TCRdb to the early 2020s). Regarding the research as a whole: Patients mostly received three to four biweekly doses of nivolumab at 3 mg/kg before curative-intent surgical resection. Under RECIST 1.1, patients with complete response, partial response or stable disease were classed as responders, and patients with progression were classed as non-responders. A fourth nivolumab dose was given around day 43 to patients without progression, and definitive surgical resection was performed in those patients on days 50-56. The parent correlative cohort included around 12 patients, with an approximately 32% response rate.

V drops 4 bases and J drops 7 bases, leaving 11 bases in between. CDR1 and CDR2 were assigned from the germline V gene (reference sequence) as MNHEY and SMNVEV. The CDR3 measures 14 amino acids from cysteine to phenylalanine. The DNA shown is the 42-base CDR3, in frame from base 1. Summary of the overall study and its limitations: After neoadjuvant nivolumab, non-responders showed significantly higher T cell clonality (Gini index) in PBMCs than responders did. TCR analyses included only three patients per response group, and the authors called for larger cohorts for validation. Higher pretreatment blood Treg/Th17 ratios correlated with higher pretreatment blood TCRbeta clonality and lower post-treatment tumor TCRbeta clonality.

PBMC libraries used mostly roughly 480 ng of input genomic DNA for deep sequencing, with six replicates per sample. TCRbeta libraries were prepared with the immunoSEQ hsTCRbeta kit according to the manufacturer's instructions. An Illumina NovaSeq 6000 S4 flow cell was used to sequence the final libraries, which had first been combined to 3 nM. In the paper's pipeline: The immunoSEQ Analyzer handled quality control and preprocessing of the raw data. The analysis was limited to productive rearrangements, and each clonotype was defined by a unique CDR3 amino acid sequence. Repertoire clonality was estimated as the Gini-Simpson index, computed with the R package tcR. Student's t test was used to compare Gini indices, and Pearson correlation was used to assess associations with tumor size change. The table was pulled from immuneACCESS by TCRdb, which kept in-frame rearrangements only. Such tables lose some clones; where checked, under half of the loss comes from unresolved V genes, and the rest has no known cause. V and J calls and clone size are given by that table; D and trimming were obtained from the DNA. The table for this sample lists 40,000 to 50,000 clones; 65% to 80% of them were counted only once. Around 4.9% of the sample comes from the top ten.

Points on this clone: Its antigen remains unidentified. Per-nucleotide qualities are absent, and no much larger clonotype sits a single base away.

Explained via the paper, the time point label denotes: after neoadjuvant nivolumab, at surgical resection. None of the patients had received prior systemic or radiation treatment, and all were newly diagnosed with stage II-IVA oral cavity squamous cell carcinoma. The cohort was composed of patients with HPV-negative, locally advanced oral cavity squamous cell carcinoma. Peripheral blood mononuclear cells were analyzed directly and were not maintained or expanded in culture. Samples were obtained from a longitudinal correlative study of a single-arm phase II trial of neoadjuvant nivolumab in oral cavity squamous cell carcinoma. Subject-matched pre- and post-treatment PBMCs and tumors from three responders and three non-responders were subjected to genomic DNA-based TCRbeta sequencing. Peripheral blood mononuclear cells were collected once before nivolumab treatment and again after treatment, at the time of surgery. The Maxwell RSC DNA from Cells kit was used to isolate genomic DNA from PBMCs.

The TCR sequence derives from a person aged 35 to 85 with oral cavity squamous cell carcinoma. This sequence uses TRBV27 and TRBJ1-6; TRBD1 is perhaps the D gene, given 5 matching bases. This specimen was PBMCs, taken after nivolumab (anti-PD-1) treatment. The CDR3 region: CASSSLTENSPLHF. The bases read TGTGCCAGCAGTTCCCTGACAGAAAATTCACCCCTCCACTTT.